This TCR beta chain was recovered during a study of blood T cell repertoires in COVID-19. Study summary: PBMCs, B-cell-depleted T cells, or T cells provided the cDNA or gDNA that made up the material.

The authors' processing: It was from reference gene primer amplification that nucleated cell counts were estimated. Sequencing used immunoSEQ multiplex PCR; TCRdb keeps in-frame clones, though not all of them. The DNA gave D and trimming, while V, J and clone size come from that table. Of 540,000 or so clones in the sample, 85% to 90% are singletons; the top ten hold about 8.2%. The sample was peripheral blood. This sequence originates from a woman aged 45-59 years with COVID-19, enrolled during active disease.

The CDR3 here is CASSRDRGANYGYTF. The CDR3 bases are TGCGCCAGCAGCCGAGACAGGGGAGCTAACTATGGCTACACCTTC. The genes are TRBV5-1 and TRBJ1-2; 8 bases line up with TRBD1. V gave up 4 bases and J gave up 0 bases; unmatched junction bases: 5. Germline lookup yields CDR1 SGHRS and CDR2 YFSETQ. The CDR3 length is 15 residues.